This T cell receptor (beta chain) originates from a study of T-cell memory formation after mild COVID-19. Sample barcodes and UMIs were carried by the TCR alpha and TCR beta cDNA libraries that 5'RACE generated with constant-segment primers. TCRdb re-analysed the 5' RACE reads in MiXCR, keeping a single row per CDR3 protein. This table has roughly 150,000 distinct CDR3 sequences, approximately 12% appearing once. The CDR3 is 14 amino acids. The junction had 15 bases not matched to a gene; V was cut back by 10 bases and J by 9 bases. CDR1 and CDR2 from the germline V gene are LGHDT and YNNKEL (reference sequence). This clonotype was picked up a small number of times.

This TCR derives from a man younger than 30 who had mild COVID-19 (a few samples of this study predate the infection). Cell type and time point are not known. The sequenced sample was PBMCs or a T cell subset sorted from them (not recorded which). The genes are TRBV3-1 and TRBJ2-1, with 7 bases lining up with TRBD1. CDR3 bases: TGTGCCACCGAGCCTATTAGGGGGCTGGGTGAGCAGTTCTTC. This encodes CATEPIRGLGEQFF.